This TCR beta chain comes out of a study of blood T cells in healthy people across ages. Germline V lookup: CDR1 SQVTM, CDR2 ANQGSEA. After removal of 6 bases from V and 5 bases from J, the junction contained 9 bases not matched to a gene. The length of the CDR3 is 13 residues. Together with a sample-barcoded 5' primer, a J-beta primer mix was included in a second PCR lasting 7 to 11 cycles. Tagging of each cDNA molecule was performed by a template-switch adaptor with 12 random nucleotides. TCRdb reprocessed the 5' RACE reads via MiXCR and lists one record per CDR3 protein. This table holds fewer than 1 million distinct CDR3 sequences, under 45% found once. This clonotype appeared a few times.

Sequenced sample: blood. The J gene is TRBJ2-5, the V gene TRBV29-1; TRBD1 agrees at 7 bases. The source of this sequence is a man aged 55-75 years in good health. CDR3 nucleotide sequence: TGCAGCGTCAAACCCGGGACAGATGAGACCCAGTACTTC. Its translation is CSVKPGTDETQYF.